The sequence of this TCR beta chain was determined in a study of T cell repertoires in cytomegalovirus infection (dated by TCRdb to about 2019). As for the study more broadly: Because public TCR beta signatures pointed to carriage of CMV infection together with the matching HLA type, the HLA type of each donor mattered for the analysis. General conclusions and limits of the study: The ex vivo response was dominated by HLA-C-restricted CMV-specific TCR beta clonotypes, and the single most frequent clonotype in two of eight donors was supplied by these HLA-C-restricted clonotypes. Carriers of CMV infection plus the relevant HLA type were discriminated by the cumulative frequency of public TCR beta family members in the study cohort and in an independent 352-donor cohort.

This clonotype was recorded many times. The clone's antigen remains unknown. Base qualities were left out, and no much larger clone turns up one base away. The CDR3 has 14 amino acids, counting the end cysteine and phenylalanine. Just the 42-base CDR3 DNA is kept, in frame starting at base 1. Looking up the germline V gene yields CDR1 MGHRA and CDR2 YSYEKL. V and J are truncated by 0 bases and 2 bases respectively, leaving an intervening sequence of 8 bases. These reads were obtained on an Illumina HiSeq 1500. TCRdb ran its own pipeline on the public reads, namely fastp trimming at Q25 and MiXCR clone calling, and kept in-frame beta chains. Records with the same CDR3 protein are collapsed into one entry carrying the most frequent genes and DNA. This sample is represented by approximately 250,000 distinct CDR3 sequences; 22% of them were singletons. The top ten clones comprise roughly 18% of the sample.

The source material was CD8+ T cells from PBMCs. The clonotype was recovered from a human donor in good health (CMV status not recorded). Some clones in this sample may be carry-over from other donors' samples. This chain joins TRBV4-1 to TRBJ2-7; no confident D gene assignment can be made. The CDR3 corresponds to CASSQDEGPYEQYF. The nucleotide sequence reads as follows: TGCGCCAGCAGCCAAGACGAAGGACCCTACGAGCAGTACTTC.